The 13 T cell receptor beta chains in this list originate from one sample, sequenced in a study of shared clonotypes between healthy human individuals. Produced via immunoSEQ multiplex PCR; TCRdb's table is partial and in-frame only. The table records about 660,000 clones, roughly 70% of them present only once. The sequencing sample was made of memory CD4+ T cells sorted from blood. Subset: CD45RA-negative fraction. The receptors originated from a woman aged 25 to 39 in good health.

To note about this clone: The same CDR3 also results from other DNA sequences found in this sample. This chain joins TRBV5-1 and TRBJ2-7; 12 bases agree with TRBD1. The CDR3 has 14 residues. The germline V gene encodes CDR1 SGHRS and CDR2 YFSETQ. The J segment lost 7 bases and the V segment lost 3 bases, leaving 5 bases of the junction unmatched. CDR3: CASSSGTGGLEQYF. CDR3 coding DNA: TGCGCCAGCAGCTCCGGGACAGGGGGCTTGGAGCAGTACTTC.

A few counts support this clone. The V call is TRBV7-9, the J call TRBJ1-4; D is ambiguous. The CDR3 has 15 amino acids. The germline V gene has CDR1 SEHNR and CDR2 FQNEAQ (reference sequence). V lost 0 bases to trimming and J lost 5 bases, with 10 bases between them. This CDR3 reads CASSLARTANEKLFF. The DNA for the CDR3 is TGTGCCAGCAGCTTAGCGAGAACAGCGAATGAAAAACTGTTTTTT. The entire variable domain, with the rest obtained from reference TRBV7-9 and TRBJ1-4, is as follows: DTGVSQNPRHKITKRGQNVTFRCDPISEHNRLYWYRQTLGQGPEFLTYFQNEAQLEKSRLLSDRFSAERPKGSFSTLEIQRTEQGDSAMYLCASSLARTANEKLFFGSGTQLSVL.

The chain links TRBV5-4 to TRBJ2-3, with TRBD2 matching over 10 bases. J gave up 6 bases and V 2 bases, and 3 bases lay outside the gene matches. The CDR3 is made up of 14 amino acids. CDR1 and CDR2 from the germline V gene are SGHNT and YYREEE (reference sequence). The CDR3 region is CASSFSGRPDTQYF. The CDR3 DNA follows: TGTGCCAGCAGCTTTAGCGGGAGGCCCGATACGCAGTATTTT. Using reference TRBV5-4 and TRBJ2-3 for the parts outside the CDR3, the full variable domain is ETGVTQSPTHLIKTRGQQVTLRCSSQSGHNTVSWYQQALGQGPQFIFQYYREEENGRGNFPPRFSGLQFPNYSSELNVNALELDDSALYLCASSFSGRPDTQYFGPGTRLTVL.

The chain uses TRBV7-9 and TRBJ1-4; TRBD1 is a possible D gene (6 bases). CDR1 is SEHNR, CDR2 FQNEAQ, per germline (reference sequence). This CDR3 has 16 residues. The V end was cut by 5 bases, the J end by 7 bases, with 20 bases between. The DNA of the CDR3 is TGTGCCAGCAGCCTTGGGGGCGCCGGGGATGGTGAAAAACTGTTTTTT. Translated, it gives CASSLGGAGDGEKLFF. Supplemented by reference TRBV7-9 and TRBJ1-4, the full variable domain reads DTGVSQNPRHKITKRGQNVTFRCDPISEHNRLYWYRQTLGQGPEFLTYFQNEAQLEKSRLLSDRFSAERPKGSFSTLEIQRTEQGDSAMYLCASSLGGAGDGEKLFFGSGTQLSVL.

This clone showed up just once. It may be a read error: a sequence one base away is much more abundant. At the DNA level, this CDR3 is encoded by other sequences in the same sample as well. The chain employs TRBV14 and TRBJ2-1; 13 nucleotides align to TRBD2. V lost 4 bases to trimming and J lost 7 bases; unmatched junction nucleotides: 4. The germline V gene encodes CDR1 SGHDN and CDR2 FVKESK. This CDR3 spans 15 amino acids. The CDR3 region has the DNA TGTGCCAGCAGCCTACTAGCGGGAGGGAGAAATGAGCAGTTCTTC. It encodes CASSLLAGGRNEQFF.

This chain uses TRBV6-5 with TRBJ2-7, with D perhaps TRBD2 (6 bases). This CDR3 is built from 14 residues. The germline V gene has CDR1 MNHEY and CDR2 SVGAGI. V was shortened by 2 bases and J by 6 bases, with 14 bases between the two germline ends. CDR3 sequence (DNA): TGTGCCAGCAGTTACAGGACGGCCGGGGGCGAGCAGTACTTC. The encoded protein is CASSYRTAGGEQYF.

This clone has only a few counts. V and J are TRBV25-1 and TRBJ2-5; TRBD1 might be the D (6 bases). The CDR3 is made up of 14 amino acids. Germline CDR1 reads MGHDK; CDR2 reads SYGVNS. V was trimmed by 4 bases and J by 2 bases, leaving 11 bases between them. Written as DNA, the CDR3 is TGTGCCAGCAGTGGACAGGCCCCTCAAGAGACCCAGTACTTC. Residues: CASSGQAPQETQYF.

This clone was seen at least ten times. Here the CDR3 reads CASSLGVRSNTGELFF. Here the CDR3 DNA reads TGCGCCAGCAGCTTGGGTGTACGCTCGAACACCGGGGAGCTGTTTTTT. V is TRBV5-1 and J is TRBJ2-2; no clear D gene. V dropped 0 bases and J dropped 0 bases, with 9 bases sitting between them. Germline values: CDR1 SGHRS, CDR2 YFSETQ. CDR3 size: 16 residues.

The chain couples TRBV5-1 to TRBJ1-1; perhaps TRBD1 as D (6 bases). The CDR3 runs 14 residues. Germline V gene sequence: CDR1 SGHRS, CDR2 YFSETQ. The ends were cut back, 6 bases at V and 1 base at J, with 13 bases in the middle. Here the CDR3 reads CASNVLDRNTEAFF. CDR3 DNA sequence: TGCGCCAGCAACGTCCTGGACAGGAACACTGAAGCTTTCTTT.

V and J are TRBV6-6 and TRBJ2-2; D not resolved. Germline loops: CDR1 MNHNY, CDR2 SVGAGI (reference sequence). Between the trimmed V and J ends, which lost 0 bases and 5 bases, there was a span of 10 bases. The CDR3 is 15 residues long. CDR3 nucleotide sequence: TGTGCCAGCAGTTACTCATGGCACCGGACCGGGGAGCTGTTTTTT. Translation gives CASSYSWHRTGELFF.

The chain combines TRBV28 with TRBJ1-2, with D maybe TRBD1 (6 bases). The germline V and J ends were trimmed by 5 bases and 4 bases, with 14 bases remaining between them. From germline, CDR1 is MDHEN and CDR2 SYDVKM. The CDR3 is made up of 14 amino acids. The CDR3 reads CASSGAGGLYGYTF. For the CDR3, the DNA is TGTGCCAGCAGTGGCGCTGGGGGGCTCTATGGCTACACCTTC.

This chain's CDR3 is CASSDRDGDEKLFF. In DNA, the CDR3 is TGTGCCAGCAGTGACAGGGATGGCGATGAAAAACTGTTTTTT. The chain couples TRBV6-4 to TRBJ1-4, with unresolved D. Germline V gene lookup returns CDR1 MRHNA and CDR2 SNTAGT. Trimming removed 2 bases from V and 6 bases from J, with 10 bases in between. This CDR3 is built from 14 residues.

The chain links TRBV2 to TRBJ2-3, with TRBD1 as a possible D gene (5 bases). The CDR3 totals 12 residues. Germline V lookup: CDR1 SNHLY, CDR2 FYNNEI. The V end was cut by 10 bases, the J end by 3 bases, with 11 bases between. The CDR3 loop reads CATSQETDTQYF. The CDR3 nucleotides read TGTGCCACCTCACAGGAGACAGATACGCAGTATTTT.